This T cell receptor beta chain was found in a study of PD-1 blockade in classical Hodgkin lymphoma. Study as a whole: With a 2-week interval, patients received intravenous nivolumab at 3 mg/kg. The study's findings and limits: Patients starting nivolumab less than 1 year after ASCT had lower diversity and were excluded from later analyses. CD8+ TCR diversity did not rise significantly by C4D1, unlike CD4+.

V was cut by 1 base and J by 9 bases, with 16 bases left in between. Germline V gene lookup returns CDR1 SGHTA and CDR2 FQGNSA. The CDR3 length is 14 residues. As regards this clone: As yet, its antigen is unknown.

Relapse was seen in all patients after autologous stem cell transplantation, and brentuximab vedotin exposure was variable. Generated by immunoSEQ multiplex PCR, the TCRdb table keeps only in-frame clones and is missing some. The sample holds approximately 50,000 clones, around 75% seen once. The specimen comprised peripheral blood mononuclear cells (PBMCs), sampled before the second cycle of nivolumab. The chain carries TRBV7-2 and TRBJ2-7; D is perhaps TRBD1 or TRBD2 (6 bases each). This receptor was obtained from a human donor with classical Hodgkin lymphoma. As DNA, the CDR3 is TGTGCCAGCAGCTTAGGGGGGGCAGGGCTAGGGCAGTACTTC. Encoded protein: CASSLGGAGLGQYF.